The present T cell receptor beta chain was sequenced within a study of cytomegalovirus exposure and HLA in healthy donors. Deletions cut 4 bases from V and 1 base from J, with 8 bases between. CDR1 is MNHEY and CDR2 is SMNVEV in the germline V gene (reference sequence). This CDR3 is 14 amino acids long. A multiplex PCR was run with 60 Vbeta primers and 13 Jbeta primers. TCRdb keeps only in-frame clones here, not all; method: immunoSEQ multiplex PCR. Of fewer than 200,000 clones in the sample, roughly 80% were seen once. This TCR was recovered from a human donor in good health. The specimen was PBMCs. The J gene is TRBJ2-1, the V gene TRBV27; D remains unclear. The CDR3 loop is CASSSPRSYNEQFF. CDR3 nucleotide sequence: TGTGCCAGCAGTTCCCCTCGGTCCTACAATGAGCAGTTCTTC.